This T cell receptor (beta chain) is from a study of radiotherapy plus CTLA-4 blockade in lung cancer. Study details: Objective responses arose in approximately 19% of patients, and about 32% experienced disease control. General study points: In blood, tumor-derived TCR clones expanded after radiotherapy plus ipilimumab. Response, reportedly, was best predicted by interferon-beta along with early blood T cell clone dynamics.

This clone was detected only once. Antigen: not known. This CDR3 comprises 17 residues. Germline CDR1 and CDR2: SGHRS and YFSETQ. V dropped 4 bases and J dropped 0; count of bases not matched to a gene: 6. The data were produced by immunoSEQ multiplex PCR, yet TCRdb's version contains in-frame clones alone and is incomplete. The sample shows about 120,000 clones, around 84% of them seen only once. This TCR was sampled from a human donor with non-small cell lung cancer that progressed on radiotherapy plus ipilimumab. Some clones in this sample may be carry-over from other donors' samples. The rearrangement links TRBV5-1 to TRBJ2-5, with 13 bases aligning to TRBD2. This material consisted of peripheral blood, taken from a patient treated with radiotherapy plus ipilimumab. The CDR3 loop reads CASSPRTSGGHQETQYF. Written as DNA, the CDR3 is TGCGCCAGCAGCCCCCGGACTAGCGGGGGCCACCAAGAGACCCAGTACTTC.